These T cell receptor beta chains were read from a single sample in a study of response to subunit inactivated influenza vaccine. One entry per CDR3 protein results from TCRdb running MiXCR on the RT-PCR reads. The table shows 500,000 to 600,000 distinct CDR3 sequences, with roughly 12% occurring only once. This same sample was also part of a study on T cells expressing NK-cell markers.

Sequencing used PBMCs from blood, obtained on the day of vaccination. These receptors all stem from a man aged 50 to 59 who received an inactivated influenza vaccine. CDR3s leave out the opening cysteine and the closing phenylalanine or tryptophan. Clone size is stated in some rows and not others, as once, few, many or a class when expanded.

V gene	CDR3 length	J gene	clone size	CDR3 protein
TRBV12-3/TRBV12-4	13	TRBJ2-7	NA	ASSQSGWEWSEQY
TRBV6-2/TRBV6-3	18	TRBJ2-1	NA	ASSYSMSLAGASSYNEQF
TRBV18	12	TRBJ2-1	many	ASSPYHSYNEQF
TRBV30	13	TRBJ2-1	few	AWTRLGDSYNEQF
TRBV15	14	TRBJ2-1	NA	ATSRHRDRGSNEQF
TRBV3-1	11	TRBJ1-2	NA	ASRDRGDYGYT
TRBV15	13	TRBJ2-1	few	ATSRGQGAYNEQF
TRBV7-9	11	TRBJ2-7	NA	ASSLYVRDEQY
TRBV5-1	11	TRBJ1-2	many	ASSLAGVGGYT
TRBV20-1	13	TRBJ2-2	few	SAYPRDRNTGELF
TRBV6-5	13	TRBJ2-7	NA	ASSYRRDYLYEQY
TRBV7-2	18	TRBJ2-2	NA	ASSLAPGTSGGVNTGELF
TRBV12-3/TRBV12-4	9	TRBJ1-1	NA	ASSRPTEAF
TRBV27	13	TRBJ2-1	NA	ASHSGTSGRNEQF
TRBV6-5	12	TRBJ2-5	NA	ASSYSSGIETQY
TRBV4-3	11	TRBJ2-7	NA	ASSHGRGYEQY
TRBV3-1	13	TRBJ2-7	few	ASSRKTSLKHEQY
TRBV7-6	16	TRBJ1-5	NA	ASSPGRFIRGSNQPQH
TRBV29-1	9	TRBJ2-5	many	SFATSLVQY
TRBV5-1	11	TRBJ2-5	few	ASSVTPEKTQY
TRBV12-3/TRBV12-4	13	TRBJ2-3	few	ASTPGSGRTDTQY
TRBV9	11	TRBJ1-1	NA	ASSVEGETEAF
TRBV4-3	11	TRBJ2-1	NA	ASSGTLFNEQF
TRBV4-2	12	TRBJ1-1	NA	ASSDWGTGTEAF
TRBV29-1	11	TRBJ1-6	NA	SVRSGSNSPLH
TRBV28	14	TRBJ2-3	many	ASSPILQGASDTQY
TRBV12-3/TRBV12-4	13	TRBJ2-7	few	ASRPGVVRGYEQY
TRBV7-2	11	TRBJ1-2	NA	ASSLAYEGGYT
TRBV5-1	17	TRBJ2-1	few	ASSLAQGERVPHYNEQF
TRBV10-3	13	TRBJ1-2	NA	AISESTTFNYGYT
TRBV10-2	12	TRBJ1-1	many	ASSENHRDAEAF
TRBV7-2	13	TRBJ2-3	few	ASSVGLAPSNTQY
TRBV7-2	14	TRBJ2-2	NA	ASSLTGRGATGELF
TRBV7-8	12	TRBJ2-5	few	ASSLNRLGETQY
TRBV29-1	12	TRBJ2-2	NA	SVEEQLNTGELF
TRBV4-2	14	TRBJ2-6	NA	ASSQEGGTGANVLT
TRBV24-1	13	TRBJ2-3	few	ATSDLKTGEDTQY
TRBV9	15	TRBJ2-1	NA	ASSARTGESSYNEQF
TRBV4-2	14	TRBJ2-7	NA	ASSPVSGGAYYEQY
TRBV4-2	13	TRBJ1-5	many	ASSEGQYSNQPQH
TRBV5-6	10	TRBJ2-3	few	ASSLNVQGEY
TRBV12-3/TRBV12-4	14	TRBJ2-3	NA	ASSPRYPGGADTQY
TRBV4-2	13	TRBJ2-1	few	ASSQEWRDREEQF
TRBV20-1	10	TRBJ2-5	many	SAHGVQETQY
TRBV5-6	10	TRBJ2-1	many	ASSLSYNEQF
TRBV3-1	15	TRBJ2-3	few	ASSPLVTSGDTDTQY
TRBV10-3	13	TRBJ2-3	NA	AISGPGMGTDTQY
TRBV5-1	10	TRBJ1-1	NA	ASRQGATEAF
TRBV9	11	TRBJ2-1	NA	ASSVVPYNEQF
TRBV7-8	11	NA	NA	ASSWDRAYEQF
TRBV5-1	17	TRBJ2-5	few	ASSSPLGAEMRVEETQY
TRBV19	12	TRBJ2-2	NA	ASSRTKNTGELF
TRBV20-1	9	TRBJ2-7	NA	SATITYEQY
TRBV20-1	12	TRBJ2-2	NA	SARVRTHTGELF
TRBV6-1	13	TRBJ2-3	NA	ASSPPGGRPDTQY
TRBV6-1	15	TRBJ2-1	many	ASSLYGLAGGGNEQF
TRBV11-2	15	TRBJ2-1	few	ASSLGRGYAGGNEQF